This is a list of T cell receptor beta chains from one sample in a study of blood T cells in healthy people across ages. One entry per CDR3 protein results from TCRdb running MiXCR on the 5' RACE reads. The profile shows about 2 million distinct CDR3 sequences, around 48% of them singletons. What was sequenced was blood. Receptors were obtained from a middle-aged woman in good health. CDR3s include the opening cysteine and the closing phenylalanine or tryptophan. Fields, in order: clone size, D gene, V gene, J gene, CDR3 DNA, CDR3 protein. D genes are given only for firm matches. Clone sizes are given selectively: once, few, many, or a class where the clone is expanded.

>few|-|TRBV5-1|TRBJ2-5
TGCGCCAGCAGCTTAGGGGGGGGGGCCGATGAGCAGTACTTC
CASSLGGGADEQYF
>few|TRBD1|TRBV5-1|TRBJ2-5
TGCGCCAGCAGCTTGGCCCAGGGGGCGATCCTGATCCAAGAGACCCAGTACTTC
CASSLAQGAILIQETQYF
>-|TRBD2|TRBV24-1|TRBJ2-7
TGTGCCACCAGCGACGGGCGGGGACTATCCTACGAGCAGTACTTC
CATSDGRGLSYEQYF
>-|TRBD1|TRBV28|TRBJ2-1
TGTGCCAGCAGTTTAACCGGGACAGGGGTAGAGAATGAGCAGTTCTTC
CASSLTGTGVENEQFF
>-|TRBD2|TRBV5-1|TRBJ2-3
TGCGCCAGCAGCTTCGGACTAGTCGAAGATACGCAGTATTTT
CASSFGLVEDTQYF
>-|-|TRBV20-1|TRBJ2-7
TGCAGTGCTCAGGAGGGGCTACGCCTCTACGAGCAGTACTTC
CSAQEGLRLYEQYF
>-|TRBD1|TRBV10-3|TRBJ2-1
TGTGCCATCAGCGGACAGGGGGCCGACAATGAGCAGTTCTTC
CAISGQGADNEQFF
>few|TRBD1|TRBV7-2|TRBJ2-5
TGTGCCAGCAGCGCAACCGGGACAGGGAGGAAGACCCAGTACTTC
CASSATGTGRKTQYF
>few|TRBD1|TRBV27|TRBJ1-2
TGTGCCAGCAGTGCGGGACAGCCCTCTAACTATGGCTACACCTTC
CASSAGQPSNYGYTF
>-|TRBD2|TRBV7-3|TRBJ2-1
TGTGCCAGCAGCTTAAATCTGATTAGCGGGGGGACCTACAATGAGCAGTTCTTC
CASSLNLISGGTYNEQFF
>once|-|TRBV7-2|TRBJ1-2
TGTGCCAGCAGCTTGTTCGGGGCGGAGTACTATGGCTACACCTTC
CASSLFGAEYYGYTF
>-|-|TRBV4-2|TRBJ1-1
TGTGCCAGTAGCTATCTTGAGCGCGGGAACACTGAAGCTTTCTTT
CASSYLERGNTEAFF
>-|-|TRBV20-1|TRBJ1-6
TGCAGTCCGCGTACTCTGGGTTCACCCCTCCACTTT
CSPRTLGSPLHF
>-|-|TRBV2|TRBJ2-1
TGTGCCAGCAGGCGGGGACAGACATACAATGAGCAGTTCTTC
CASRRGQTYNEQFF
>-|-|TRBV6-1|TRBJ2-7
TGTGCCAGCAGTGAAGAGAAATACAGCTACGAGCAGTACTTC
CASSEEKYSYEQYF
>-|-|TRBV19|TRBJ1-5
TGTGCCAGTAGTATCACAGGGCATAGCAATCAGCCCCAGCATTTT
CASSITGHSNQPQHF
>many|-|TRBV29-1|TRBJ2-7
TGCAGCGTTGGACTATCCCCGTACGAGCAGTACTTC
CSVGLSPYEQYF
>-|-|TRBV29-1|TRBJ1-2
TGCAGCGTTGGTAGGCAGGATGAGGGCTACACCTTC
CSVGRQDEGYTF
>-|TRBD2|TRBV29-1|TRBJ2-3
TGCAGCGTTCGGGGGCCGGTAGCGGGAAGCACAGATACGCAGTATTTT
CSVRGPVAGSTDTQYF
>-|-|TRBV27|TRBJ2-5
TGTGCCAGCAGTCCCCGACGCCCCTATTCCGGAGAGACCCAGTACTTC
CASSPRRPYSGETQYF
>-|-|TRBV27|TRBJ1-6
TGTGCCAGCAGTCCACGAGTAGCCTCAGCTTCACCCCTCCACTTT
CASSPRVASASPLHF
>-|-|TRBV28|TRBJ1-2
TGTGCCAGCAGTTCGACAACCTCTAACTATGGCTACACCTTC
CASSSTTSNYGYTF
>-|TRBD1|TRBV28|TRBJ2-3
TGTGCCAGCAGTTCAAATTCAGGACAGGGTCCAGATACGCAGTATTTT
CASSSNSGQGPDTQYF
>once|TRBD2|TRBV28|TRBJ2-1
TGTGCCAGCAGTTTATTCAGCGGGGGGGACGTTATGACGAGTGAGCAGTTCTTC
CASSLFSGGDVMTSEQFF
>-|TRBD1|TRBV28|TRBJ1-2
TGTGCCAGCAGAGTGACAGGGATCGGCTATGGCTACACCTTC
CASRVTGIGYGYTF
>once|-|TRBV12-3/TRBV12-4|TRBJ1-4
TGTGCCAGCAGTTCCATCGACAGTGTTAATGAAAAACTGTTTTTT
CASSSIDSVNEKLFF
>once|-|TRBV20-1|TRBJ1-2
TGCAGTGCTAGCGGGCCAAGGGGCGCGGATGGCTACACCTTC
CSASGPRGADGYTF
>-|-|TRBV9|TRBJ1-4
TGTGCCAGCAGCGTAGCATGGGCCGCTAATGAAAAACTGTTTTTT
CASSVAWAANEKLFF